This entry describes one T cell receptor beta chain. Its antigen is as yet unknown. CD45RO/CCR7/CD25/CD127/CD95/CD27 staining was used to isolate CD4+ naive, central memory, regulatory and stem cell-like memory cells by sorting. This sample is drawn from a study of beta chain features in type 1 diabetes. Trimming at V came to 4 bases and at J to 4 bases, leaving 0 bases not matched to a gene. Looked up from germline, CDR1 is SGHTA and CDR2 is FQGNSA. CDR3 length: 13 amino acids. Sequenced material consisted of expressed TCRB transcripts (all of the isolated RNA was reverse transcribed). The repertoire was sequenced with immunoSEQ multiplex PCR; TCRdb's copy has only in-frame clones and lacks some. This table holds about 180,000 clones, roughly 7.1% found once. Findings of the study overall: VDJ junctions in type 1 diabetes patients carried more deletions and fewer insertions. Researchers report that Type 1 diabetes patients had moderately but significantly shorter TCRB CDR3s across all four CD4+ subsets.

The sequenced sample was central memory CD4+ T cells from blood. This chain joins TRBV7-2 and TRBJ2-5; 10 positions match TRBD2. This clonotype originated in a woman in her thirties or forties with type 1 diabetes. The CDR3 region is CASSSSGGETQYF. Here the CDR3 DNA reads TGTGCCAGCAGCTCTAGCGGGGGAGAGACCCAGTACTTC.